A single T cell receptor (beta chain) is shown here with its context. It has no known antigen specificity. Per-base qualities were not stored, and no clone one base away is much larger. This record comes from a study of regulatory T cells in long-lasting Graves disease listed by TCRdb under 2021. With regard to the full study: Persistent Graves' disease was defined as persistently positive TSH receptor autoantibodies together with antithyroid drug treatment for over 5 years. Patients with persistent Graves' disease were compared with patients with newly diagnosed Graves' disease using TCR sequencing and RNA sequencing of peripheral blood. The study was conducted in China and was registered as a clinical trial. A total of about 33 samples underwent TCR sequencing, from some 13 patients with persistent Graves' disease and around 20 patients with newly diagnosed Graves' disease. In the clinical cohort, patients with persistent Graves' disease had used antithyroid drugs for an average of around ten years.

The sample's time point label, in plain terms: persistent/refractory GD, antithyroid drugs over 5 years with positive TRAb. For both TCR sequencing and RNA sequencing, RNA was extracted from PBMCs using TRIzol. Graves' disease was diagnosed according to American Thyroid Association guidelines. Patients for the study were recruited at an endocrinology department in Xi'an, China. From each patient, about 9.7 milliliters of peripheral blood was collected into an EDTA anticoagulant tube. Ficoll Paque Plus density gradient separation was used to isolate PBMCs, and no further T cell sorting was performed. RNA quality was checked with an Agilent 2100 Bioanalyzer and agarose gel, and concentration with a NanoDrop 2000. The full study reports these points: A larger number of public clonotypes was shared among persistent patients (approximately 3,000) than among newly diagnosed patients (around 890). TRBV28, TRBJ1-2 and TRBJ2-5 were preferentially used in persistent disease, while TRBV20-1 and TRBJ2-1 were favored in newly diagnosed disease. The authors noted that the small sample size was a limitation that may lower accuracy. Compared with newly diagnosed patients, patients with persistent Graves' disease had lower TCR Shannon entropy and fewer highly expanded clones, which suggests clonal expansion. Only peripheral blood was studied, because thyroid tissue, the primary lesion, was inaccessible. Sequencing and analysis were restricted to the TCR beta chain.

V is reduced by 6 bases and J by 0 bases, leaving a spacing of 9 bases between them. Reading from cysteine to phenylalanine, the CDR3 counts 13 amino acids. Left in the record is the CDR3 DNA by itself, 39 bases read in frame from the first base. CDR1 and CDR2 were assigned from the germline V gene (reference sequence) as DFQATT and SNEGSKA. Libraries came from multiplex PCR. Sequenced on an Illumina HiSeq 4000. iRepertoire HTBI primers and Arm-PCR amplification of CDR3 regions were used to construct TCR beta libraries. Before sequencing, the PCR products underwent gel purification. Under the source paper's analysis protocol: A total of under 80 TRBV and some 15 TRBJ segments were identified across samples and were used for gene usage analysis of CDR3 amino acid clonotypes. Filtered high-quality paired reads were merged into contigs using COPE and FqMerger. Contigs were aligned with BLAST to IMGT TRBV, TRBD and TRBJ reference genes, and CDR3 was defined per IMGT. Any clonotype with a frequency above 0.1% was classified as a highly expanded clone. Shannon entropy served as the measure of repertoire diversity, while the Gini coefficient captured V-J evenness. A clonotype was considered public if more than one individual shared it. The public reads were run again by TCRdb, first through fastp at Q25 and then through MiXCR, and only productive beta chains were kept. A single entry per CDR3 protein holds the most common genes and DNA from its merged rows. TCRdb, rather than the study authors, made the V and J calls. The table for this sample lists fewer than 550,000 distinct CDR3 sequences; under 25% of them were counted only once. Together, the top ten hold around 7% of the sample.

The chain was built from TRBV20-1 and TRBJ1-3, with no D gene named confidently. The TCR comes from a female donor with Graves disease. This specimen was peripheral blood mononuclear cells (PBMCs), taken when the disease was refractory, from a patient treated with antithyroid drugs. The sequenced DNA is TGCAGTGCAACCGTAGACTCTGGAAACACCATATATTTT. This sequence encodes CSATVDSGNTIYF.